Listed below are T cell receptor beta chains from one sample, sequenced in a study of human CD8 memory T cell subsets. From the 5' RACE reads, TCRdb lists one entry per CDR3 protein and no DNA. The table lists 7,500 to 9,500 distinct CDR3 sequences, with roughly a quarter in the top ten. Sequencing was done on a sample of CD8+ T cells from PBMCs. Every receptor here comes from a human donor in good health. Each CDR3 is given with its conserved first and last residue. The order of the fields is clone size, V gene, J gene, CDR3 protein. Expanded clones are given a class, and other clones once, few, many or no size at all.

clone size: medium-sized; V gene: TRBV7-8; J gene: TRBJ1-2; CDR3 protein: CASSSDSYGYTF
clone size: NA; V gene: TRBV9; J gene: TRBJ1-1; CDR3 protein: CASRPGEGFLDTEAFF
clone size: medium-sized; V gene: TRBV27; J gene: TRBJ2-2; CDR3 protein: CASSLFGGSYGELFF
clone size: NA; V gene: TRBV27; J gene: TRBJ2-7; CDR3 protein: CATMGLANEQYF
clone size: NA; V gene: TRBV11-1; J gene: TRBJ2-3; CDR3 protein: CASSTRGRASTDTQYF
clone size: NA; V gene: TRBV28; J gene: TRBJ2-7; CDR3 protein: CASSLTRGGEQYF
clone size: NA; V gene: TRBV9; J gene: TRBJ2-2; CDR3 protein: CASSVERVNTGELFF
clone size: NA; V gene: TRBV20-1; J gene: TRBJ2-5; CDR3 protein: CSAKDLLRGAQETQYF
clone size: medium-sized; V gene: TRBV28; J gene: TRBJ2-2; CDR3 protein: CASSLSNTGELFF
clone size: NA; V gene: TRBV6-5; J gene: TRBJ2-7; CDR3 protein: CASSYSTDRGGYEQYF
clone size: large; V gene: TRBV7-9; J gene: TRBJ2-7; CDR3 protein: CASSSSTGWGYEQYF
clone size: NA; V gene: TRBV28; J gene: TRBJ2-3; CDR3 protein: CASSFRGRSTDTQYF
clone size: medium-sized; V gene: TRBV7-9; J gene: TRBJ2-1; CDR3 protein: CASSSVREYLEQFF
clone size: NA; V gene: TRBV9; J gene: TRBJ2-7; CDR3 protein: CASSPGTSYEQYF
clone size: NA; V gene: TRBV11-2; J gene: TRBJ2-1; CDR3 protein: CASSRVKREGYNEQFF
clone size: NA; V gene: TRBV5-1; J gene: TRBJ1-1; CDR3 protein: CASSPGQGFTEAFF
clone size: NA; V gene: TRBV4-1; J gene: TRBJ1-1; CDR3 protein: CASSQDQDLKAFF
clone size: NA; V gene: TRBV4-1; J gene: TRBJ1-2; CDR3 protein: CASSQEQGDYGYTF
clone size: NA; V gene: TRBV12-3/TRBV12-4; J gene: TRBJ1-1; CDR3 protein: CASRGGIGTEAFF
clone size: NA; V gene: TRBV27; J gene: TRBJ2-7; CDR3 protein: CASSFGGLYEQYF
clone size: NA; V gene: TRBV5-1; J gene: TRBJ2-7; CDR3 protein: CASSLTSGSGDYEQYF
clone size: NA; V gene: TRBV7-9; J gene: TRBJ2-5; CDR3 protein: CASSRTGLRTQYF
clone size: NA; V gene: TRBV15; J gene: TRBJ2-2; CDR3 protein: CATEGLLGGELFF
clone size: NA; V gene: TRBV20-1; J gene: TRBJ1-6; CDR3 protein: CSARDPVTGTGAINSPLHF
clone size: NA; V gene: TRBV7-8; J gene: TRBJ2-3; CDR3 protein: CASTHHGAREEGTDTQYF
clone size: NA; V gene: TRBV6-1; J gene: TRBJ2-1; CDR3 protein: CASSEVAGAYYNEQFF